Presented here are 3 T cell receptor beta chains from one specimen sequenced in a study of T cells in localized non-small cell lung cancer. Some clones are missing from TCRdb's copy, which holds only in-frame ones; the method was immunoSEQ multiplex PCR. The table lists roughly 5,100 clones, around 28% of them singletons, with around 4.8% in the top ten. The sample here was lung tumor tissue, taken before any cancer treatment. Receptors were obtained from a female donor of 60 years or more with stage I lung adenocarcinoma.

Here the CDR3 reads CASSSPGRTYEQYF. CDR3 in DNA: TGTGCCAGCAGTTCACCCGGGAGAACCTACGAGCAGTACTTC. The rearrangement links TRBV28 to TRBJ2-7; a weak D match, TRBD2 (6 bases). V shed 4 bases and J shed 2 bases, with 12 bases lying between them. The CDR3 length is 14 residues. Germline V gives CDR1 MDHEN, CDR2 SYDVKM.

This rearrangement joins TRBV11-3 to TRBJ1-2; no reliable D call. Germline CDR1 and CDR2: SGHNT and YENEEA. Trimming removed 0 bases at V and 4 bases at J, with 9 bases between. This CDR3 is 14 amino acids long. DNA for the CDR3: TGTGCCAGCAGCTTAGATAGGTATTCCTATGGCTACACCTTC. Its protein product is CASSLDRYSYGYTF. The full variable domain, its missing parts supplied by reference TRBV11-3 and TRBJ1-2, is EAGVVQSPRYKIIEKKQPVAFWCNPISGHNTLYWYLQNLGQGPELLIRYENEEAVDDSQLPKDRFSAERLKGVDSTLKIQPAELGDSAVYLCASSLDRYSYGYTFGSGTRLTVV.

This clone was seen a handful of times. The chain employs TRBV11-3 and TRBJ2-1, with D perhaps TRBD1 (6 bases). The CDR3 contains 15 residues. V lost 2 bases, J lost 2 bases, and 10 bases lay in between. Germline CDR1 reads SGHNT; CDR2 reads YENEEA. The chain's CDR3 is CASSLRWGPYNEQFF. The CDR3 bases are TGTGCCAGCAGCTTAAGGTGGGGGCCCTACAATGAGCAGTTCTTC.